The count of the clone carrying this T cell receptor (beta chain) is one. CDR1 and CDR2 (germline): LGHDT, YNNKEL (reference sequence). The germline V and J ends were trimmed by 1 base and 2 bases, with 12 bases remaining between them. The CDR3 sequence is 15 residues long. Participant-reported clinical history was the basis for cohort assignment. Cohort 3 recovery required two negative PCRs, clearance, or symptom resolution. The data were taken from a study of blood T cell repertoires in COVID-19. The assay was immunoSEQ multiplex PCR, and TCRdb's table has in-frame clones only and misses some. The sample gives a few hundred thousand clones, about nine tenths of which show up once; 1.2% is in the top ten.

The TCR originated in a young man who had recovered from COVID-19. Sequenced sample: PBMCs or T cells enriched from blood (not recorded which). The gene calls are TRBV3-1 (or the pseudogene TRBV3-2) and TRBJ2-7; weak D call: TRBD2 (6 bases). In DNA form, the CDR3 reads TGTGCCAGCAGCCAAGCCGGGACTCAAGCCTACGAGCAGTACTTC. Translation: CASSQAGTQAYEQYF.